A single sample is the source of the 23 T cell receptor beta chains below, sequenced in a study of T cell responses to AZD1222 COVID-19 vaccine. Profiled with immunoSEQ multiplex PCR; TCRdb holds only in-frame clones, not every one. Of 130,000 to 150,000 clones listed, around 88% are singletons. The input for sequencing was peripheral blood, taken on day 0 of AZD1222 vaccination. Every receptor here comes from an adult in good health.

The chain uses TRBV11-3 and TRBJ2-2; no clear D. Trimming took off 3 bases at V and 4 bases at J, with 9 bases between the two ends. Per germline, CDR1 SGHNT and CDR2 YENEEA. The CDR3 has 14 amino acids. The DNA of the CDR3 is TGTGCCAGCAGCTTTCGATGGGGCACCGGGGAGCTGTTTTTT. Translated: CASSFRWGTGELFF.

This chain uses TRBV7-3 with TRBJ1-2; a possible D gene is TRBD1 (6 bases). The germline V and J ends were trimmed by 5 bases and 7 bases, with 17 bases remaining between them. This CDR3 contains 14 residues. Germline CDR1 is SGHTA and CDR2 is FQGTGA. The CDR3 loop is CASSPSGTNRGYTF. The CDR3 DNA follows: TGTGCCAGCAGCCCGTCCGGGACAAATCGTGGCTACACCTTC.

The V and J genes are TRBV7-3 and TRBJ2-1, with unresolved D. The CDR3 is made up of 15 amino acids. The V and J ends lost 0 bases and 3 bases respectively, with 9 bases between them. CDR1 SGHTA and CDR2 FQGTGA come from the germline V gene. The CDR3 DNA is TGTGCCAGCAGCTTAACGGAATCTAACTACAATGAGCAGTTCTTC. The encoded protein is CASSLTESNYNEQFF. Complete variable domain (other parts from reference TRBV7-3 and TRBJ2-1): GAGVSQTPSNKVTEKGKYVELRCDPISGHTALYWYRQSLGQGPEFLIYFQGTGAADDSGLPNDRFFAVRPEGSVSTLKIQRTERGDSAVYLCASSLTESNYNEQFFGPGTRLTVL.

The chain is built from TRBV2 and TRBJ1-5; D is undetermined. The germline CDR1 and CDR2 sequences are SNHLY and FYNNEI. The V and J ends lost 5 bases and 7 bases respectively, with 24 bases between them. CDR3 size: 17 residues. The CDR3 loop is CASSPRTPRAGGQPQHF. The CDR3 DNA reads as TGTGCCAGCAGTCCCCGGACCCCCCGGGCCGGAGGACAGCCCCAGCATTTT.

The chain is built from TRBV30 and TRBJ1-2; D is unresolved. The ends were cut back, 1 base at V and 4 bases at J, with 22 bases in the middle. Germline CDR1 is GTSNPN and CDR2 is SVGIG (reference sequence). CDR3 size: 17 residues. As DNA, the CDR3 is TGTGCCTGGAGTGACCTTGTGGTGCGGGGTATCGGCTATGGCTACACCTTC. Translated: CAWSDLVVRGIGYGYTF.

With regard to this clone: Relative to the germline gene, one junction end is altered; a read error may explain this. This chain connects TRBV9 to TRBJ1-2, with D unclear. Germline loops: CDR1 SGDLS, CDR2 YYNGEE. This CDR3 is built from 12 residues. This CDR3 reads CASSDGNSGYTF. For the CDR3, the DNA is TGTGCCAGCAGCGACGGAAACTCTGGCTACACCTTC.

V usage is TRBV5-1 and J usage is TRBJ2-7; D may be TRBD1 (6 bases). This CDR3 contains 13 residues. CDR1 is SGHRS, CDR2 YFSETQ, per germline. Deletions cut 4 bases from V and 3 bases from J, with 11 bases between. The DNA of the CDR3 is TGCGCCAGCAGCACCGGGACACTCTACGAGCAGTACTTC. Protein product: CASSTGTLYEQYF. Full variable domain (rest looked up from reference TRBV5-1 and TRBJ2-7): KAGVTQTPRYLIKTRGQQVTLSCSPISGHRSVSWYQQTPGQGLQFLFEYFSETQRNKGNFPGRFSGRQFSNSRSEMNVSTLELGDSALYLCASSTGTLYEQYFGPGTRLTVT.

V gene TRBV18 combines with J gene TRBJ2-5; no clear D. CDR1 KGHSH and CDR2 LQKENI come from the germline V gene. V was clipped by 0 bases and J by 6 bases, with 11 bases between them. The CDR3 consists of 14 residues. The CDR3 loop reads CASSPPNLGQTQYF. In nucleotides, the CDR3 is TGTGCCAGCTCACCACCAAACTTAGGGCAGACCCAGTACTTC. Based on the CDR3 plus reference TRBV18 and TRBJ2-5, the full variable domain is NAGVMQNPRHLVRRRGQEARLRCSPMKGHSHVYWYRQLPEEGLKFMVYLQKENIIDESGMPKERFSAEFPKEGPSILRIQQVVRGDSAAYFCASSPPNLGQTQYFGPGTRLLVL.

This clone has just a few counts. V gene TRBV11-3 combines with J gene TRBJ2-1; D perhaps matches TRBD2 (6 bases). CDR1 is SGHNT, CDR2 YENEEA, per germline. The germline V and J ends were trimmed by 5 bases and 8 bases, with 16 bases remaining between them. CDR3 length: 14 amino acids. The CDR3 spells CASSPGLYGDEQFF. The CDR3 region has the DNA TGTGCCAGCAGCCCGGGACTCTACGGCGATGAGCAGTTCTTC.

The table lists this clone with a few counts. This chain joins TRBV7-8 and TRBJ1-5; a weak D match, TRBD1 (5 bases). Germline values: CDR1 SGHVS, CDR2 FQNEAQ. The CDR3 extends over 15 amino acids. The V and J ends lost 1 base and 4 bases respectively, with 11 bases between them. For the CDR3, the DNA is TGTGCCAGCAGCTTAGGGGGGGAGGGGAATCAGCCCCAGCATTTT. The encoded protein is CASSLGGEGNQPQHF.

The chain couples TRBV28 to TRBJ1-2; D unresolved. The germline V gene has CDR1 MDHEN and CDR2 SYDVKM. This CDR3 contains 14 residues. V was shortened by 2 bases and J by 3 bases, with 10 bases between the two germline ends. The CDR3 is CASSLGALDYGYTF. In DNA, the CDR3 is TGTGCCAGCAGTTTAGGTGCCCTCGACTATGGCTACACCTTC.

This chain connects TRBV4-1 to TRBJ2-1; D remains unclear. V gave up 1 base and J gave up 3 bases, with 13 bases separating them. The CDR3 extends over 16 amino acids. Germline-derived CDR1 and CDR2 are MGHRA and YSYEKL. The CDR3 region is CASSQVRLLYYNEQFF. DNA for the CDR3: TGCGCCAGCAGCCAAGTCCGTCTCCTTTACTACAATGAGCAGTTCTTC.

The V call is TRBV9, the J call TRBJ1-4; no clear D. V lost 0 bases to trimming and J lost 8 bases, with 17 bases between them. The CDR3 sequence is 16 residues long. In germline, CDR1 is SGDLS, CDR2 YYNGEE. The DNA for the CDR3 is TGTGCCAGCAGCGTAGACCCAGAAACCGGTCGGGAAAAACTGTTTTTT. Amino acid sequence: CASSVDPETGREKLFF.

The rearrangement links TRBV30 to TRBJ2-7, with a weak D call TRBD2 (7 bases). The length of the CDR3 is 11 residues. Germline CDR1 GTSNPN, CDR2 SVGIG (reference sequence). V was clipped by 2 bases and J by 6 bases, with 8 bases between them. CDR3 sequence (DNA): TGTGCCTGGAGTAGGGGGGGCGAGCAGTACTTC. Its translation: CAWSRGGEQYF.

This clone came up once. The gene calls are TRBV18 and TRBJ1-1; tentatively, D is TRBD1 (6 bases). CDR1 and CDR2 from the germline V gene are KGHSH and LQKENI. The CDR3 has 17 amino acids. V was pared by 3 bases and J by 1 base, with 18 bases between. The CDR3 nucleotides are TGTGCCAGCTCACCTGTGGGGGGCCTGGGGCAGAACACTGAAGCTTTCTTT. As protein: CASSPVGGLGQNTEAFF.

V and J are TRBV7-9 and TRBJ1-1; D unclear. Germline V gene lookup returns CDR1 SEHNR and CDR2 FQNEAQ (reference sequence). V was pared by 5 bases and J by 1 base, with 11 bases between. The CDR3 is made up of 14 amino acids. In nucleotides, the CDR3 is TGTGCCAGCAGCCCCCAGGCGACGAACACTGAAGCTTTCTTT. Protein: CASSPQATNTEAFF.

The chain recombines TRBV15 with TRBJ2-7; D might be TRBD1 (6 bases). Per the germline V gene, CDR1 is LNHNV and CDR2 is YYDKDF (reference sequence). The CDR3 runs 15 residues. V lost 1 base to trimming and J lost 3 bases, with 13 bases between them. CDR3 sequence: CATSRVSDSRYEQYF. The CDR3, as DNA: TGTGCCACCAGCAGAGTATCGGACAGTCGCTACGAGCAGTACTTC.

This chain links TRBV18 with TRBJ1-1, with 8 nucleotides matching TRBD1. From germline, CDR1 is KGHSH and CDR2 LQKENI. There are 17 residues in the CDR3. Germline trimming cut 3 bases from V and 2 bases from J; bases unmatched to any gene: 11. CDR3 region: CASSPGRRTGTNTEAFF. The CDR3 DNA follows: TGTGCCAGCTCACCCGGAAGGCGGACAGGGACTAACACTGAAGCTTTCTTT.

The genes are TRBV3-1 (or the pseudogene TRBV3-2) and TRBJ1-3; D unclear. V lost 0 bases to trimming and J lost 2 bases, with 8 bases between them. The CDR3 covers 15 residues. Per germline, CDR1 LGHDT and CDR2 YNNKEL (reference sequence). CDR3 coding DNA: TGTGCCAGCAGCCAAGAATACAGTGCTGGAAACACCATATATTTT. Amino acids: CASSQEYSAGNTIYF.

V and J are TRBV9 and TRBJ2-5; the match to TRBD2 covers 8 bases. The CDR3 runs 16 residues. After removal of 0 bases from V and 4 bases from J, the junction contained 8 bases not matched to a gene. Germline V gives CDR1 SGDLS, CDR2 YYNGEE. The CDR3 is CASSVAGGPFTETQYF. The CDR3 DNA sequence: TGTGCCAGCAGCGTAGCGGGGGGGCCTTTCACAGAGACCCAGTACTTC.

V usage is TRBV6-5 and J usage is TRBJ1-2; a possible D gene is TRBD1 (5 bases). The ends were cut back, 5 bases at V and 5 bases at J, with 15 bases in the middle. This CDR3 has 14 residues. Germline V gene sequence: CDR1 MNHEY, CDR2 SVGAGI. The CDR3 DNA is TGTGCCAGCAGTCCCTCGCGGGGGTTGTATGGCTACACCTTC. This codes for CASSPSRGLYGYTF.

This sequence joins TRBV12-3 or TRBV12-4 and TRBJ2-5; D not resolved. This CDR3 region has 13 residues. V lost 3 bases, J lost 4 bases, and 9 bases lay in between. The DNA for the CDR3 is TGTGCCAGCAGTTTTCTATTAAGAGAGACCCAGTACTTC. Translating it yields CASSFLLRETQYF.

As DNA, the CDR3 is TGCGCCAGCAGTCAAGTCGCCGGGGAGCTGTTTTTT. Its protein is CASSQVAGELFF. The V gene is TRBV23-1, the J gene TRBJ2-2, with D unclear. TRBV23-1 is marked as an open reading frame, function uncertain. V was clipped by 2 bases and J by 6 bases, with 4 bases between them. CDR3 size: 12 residues.